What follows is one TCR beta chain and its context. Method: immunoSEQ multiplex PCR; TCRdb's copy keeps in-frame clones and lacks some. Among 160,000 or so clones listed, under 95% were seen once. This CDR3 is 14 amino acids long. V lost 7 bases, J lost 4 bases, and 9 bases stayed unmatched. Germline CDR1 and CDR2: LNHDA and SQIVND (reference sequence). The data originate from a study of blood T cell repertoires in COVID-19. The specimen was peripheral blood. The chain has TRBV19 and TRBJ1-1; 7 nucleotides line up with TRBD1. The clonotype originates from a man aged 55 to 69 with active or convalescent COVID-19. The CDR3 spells CASIPRDRVTEAFF. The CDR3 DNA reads TGTGCCAGTATCCCACGAGACAGGGTCACTGAAGCTTTCTTT.